This T cell receptor (beta chain) was captured by sequencing in a study of T cell repertoires in cytomegalovirus infection. Overall study findings and caveats: The cumulative frequency of public TCR beta families identified carriers of CMV plus the relevant HLA. The study found HLA-C-restricted CMV-specific TCR beta clonotypes dominating the ex vivo response.

TCRdb recomputed calls from the reads with MiXCR, one row per CDR3 protein. The table lists roughly 230,000 distinct CDR3 sequences, 9% to 15% of them singletons. Many counts were recorded for this clonotype. As yet, its antigen is unknown. The CDR3 is 16 amino acids. The junction had 8 bases not matched to a gene; V was cut back by 4 bases and J by 5 bases. Germline V gene data show CDR1 as SGHTA and CDR2 as FQGNSA. Source material: PBMCs. This receptor was obtained from a human donor in good health (CMV status not recorded). Some clones in this sample may be carry-over from other donors' samples. V gene TRBV7-2 combines with J gene TRBJ2-5; 12 nucleotides match TRBD2. The CDR3 here is CASSSPTSGGFETQYF. The DNA of the CDR3 is TGTGCCAGCAGCTCCCCAACTAGCGGGGGGTTTGAGACCCAGTACTTC.